The clone carrying this T cell receptor beta chain was observed many times. This sample was taken from a study of T cells in Graves' hyperthyroidism and ophthalmopathy. Amplification of TCR beta CDR3 regions used RNA as the template. With the HTBI primer set, the TCR CDR3 went through a first round of RT-PCR. TCRdb reanalysed the multiplex PCR reads using MiXCR and keeps one entry per CDR3 protein. The sample shows fewer than 900,000 distinct CDR3 sequences, 16% of them seen only once. CDR1 is SNHLY and CDR2 is FYNNEI in the germline V gene. The CDR3 is made up of 14 amino acids. The V segment lost 4 bases and the J segment 4 bases; nucleotides outside the gene matches: 3.

Sequenced input: blood. This chain joins TRBV2 and TRBJ2-1; 8 nucleotides agree with TRBD2. This TCR derives from a man younger than 35 with Graves' hyperthyroidism. This CDR3 is CASSVSGTYNEQFF. For the CDR3, the DNA is TGTGCCAGCAGTGTTAGCGGGACTTACAATGAGCAGTTCTTC.